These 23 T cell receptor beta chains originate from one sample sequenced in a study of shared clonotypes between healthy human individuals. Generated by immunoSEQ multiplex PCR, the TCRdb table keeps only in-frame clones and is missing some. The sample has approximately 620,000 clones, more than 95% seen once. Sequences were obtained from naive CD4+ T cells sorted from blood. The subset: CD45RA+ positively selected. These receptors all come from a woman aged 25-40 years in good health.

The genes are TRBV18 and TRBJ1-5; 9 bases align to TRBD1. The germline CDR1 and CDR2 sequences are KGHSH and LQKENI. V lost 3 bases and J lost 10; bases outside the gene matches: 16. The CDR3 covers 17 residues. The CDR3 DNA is TGTGCCAGCTCACCGAGAAAAGGGGGACAGGGTGAATCTCCCCAGCATTTT. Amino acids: CASSPRKGGQGESPQHF.

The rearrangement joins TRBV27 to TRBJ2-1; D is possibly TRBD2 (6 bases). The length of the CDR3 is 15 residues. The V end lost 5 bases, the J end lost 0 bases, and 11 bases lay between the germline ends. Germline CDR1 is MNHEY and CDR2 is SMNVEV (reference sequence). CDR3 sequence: CASSRGITSYNEQFF. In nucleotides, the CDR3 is TGTGCCAGCAGTCGGGGGATAACCTCCTACAATGAGCAGTTCTTC.

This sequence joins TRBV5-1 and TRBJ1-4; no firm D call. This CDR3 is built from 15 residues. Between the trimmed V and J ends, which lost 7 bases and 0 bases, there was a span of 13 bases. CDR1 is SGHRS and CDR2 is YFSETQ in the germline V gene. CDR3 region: CASRLWLATNEKLFF. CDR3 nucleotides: TGCGCCAGCCGGCTCTGGCTTGCAACTAATGAAAAACTGTTTTTT.

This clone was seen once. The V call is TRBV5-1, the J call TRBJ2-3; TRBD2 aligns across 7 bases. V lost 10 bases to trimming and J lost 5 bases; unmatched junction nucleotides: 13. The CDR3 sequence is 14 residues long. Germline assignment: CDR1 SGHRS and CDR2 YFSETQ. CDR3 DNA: TGCGCCGTCAGGAGGGAGGGCCGGGGAGATACGCAGTATTTT. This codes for CAVRREGRGDTQYF.

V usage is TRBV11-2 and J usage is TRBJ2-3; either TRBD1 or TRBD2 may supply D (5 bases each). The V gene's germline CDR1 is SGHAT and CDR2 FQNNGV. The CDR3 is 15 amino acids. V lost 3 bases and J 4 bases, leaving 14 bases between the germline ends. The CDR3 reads CASSLGELASDTQYF. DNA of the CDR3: TGTGCCAGCAGCTTGGGGGAGCTTGCCTCAGATACGCAGTATTTT. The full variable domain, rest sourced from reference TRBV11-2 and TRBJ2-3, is EAGVAQSPRYKIIEKRQSVAFWCNPISGHATLYWYQQILGQGPKLLIQFQNNGVVDDSQLPKDRFSAERLKGVDSTLKIQPAKLEDSAVYLCASSLGELASDTQYFGPGTRLTVL.

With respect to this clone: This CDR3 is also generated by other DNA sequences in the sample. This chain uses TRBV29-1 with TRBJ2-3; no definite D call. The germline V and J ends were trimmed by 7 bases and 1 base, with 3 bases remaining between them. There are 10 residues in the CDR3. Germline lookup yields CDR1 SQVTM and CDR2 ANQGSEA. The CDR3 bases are TGCAGCGGGGGCACAGATACGCAGTATTTT. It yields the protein CSGGTDTQYF.

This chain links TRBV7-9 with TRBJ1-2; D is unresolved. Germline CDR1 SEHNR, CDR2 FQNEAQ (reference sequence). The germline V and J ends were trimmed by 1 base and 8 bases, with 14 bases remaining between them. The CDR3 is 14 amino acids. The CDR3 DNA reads TGTGCCAGCAGCTTAGAAGCAGGTGGTTCGGGCTACACCTTC. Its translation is CASSLEAGGSGYTF.

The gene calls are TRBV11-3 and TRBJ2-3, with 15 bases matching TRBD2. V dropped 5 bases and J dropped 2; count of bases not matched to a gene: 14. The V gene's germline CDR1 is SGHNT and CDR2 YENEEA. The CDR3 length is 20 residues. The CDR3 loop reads CASSTPGLAGGGNFTDTQYF. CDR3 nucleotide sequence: TGTGCCAGCAGCACCCCGGGACTAGCGGGAGGTGGAAACTTCACAGATACGCAGTATTTT.

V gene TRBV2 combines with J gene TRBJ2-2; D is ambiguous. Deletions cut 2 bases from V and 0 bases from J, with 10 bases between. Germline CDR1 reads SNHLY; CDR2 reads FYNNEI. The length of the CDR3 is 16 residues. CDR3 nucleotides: TGTGCCAGCAGTGAAACGGGCGGACCGAACACCGGGGAGCTGTTTTTT. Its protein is CASSETGGPNTGELFF.

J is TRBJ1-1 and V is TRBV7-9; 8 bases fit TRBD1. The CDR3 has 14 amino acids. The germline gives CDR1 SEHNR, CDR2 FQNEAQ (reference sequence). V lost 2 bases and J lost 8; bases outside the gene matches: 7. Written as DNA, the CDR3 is TGTGCCAGCAGCTTATCCCAGGACAGGGCCGAAGCTTTCTTT. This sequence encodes CASSLSQDRAEAFF. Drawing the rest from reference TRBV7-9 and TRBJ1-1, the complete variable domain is DTGVSQNPRHKITKRGQNVTFRCDPISEHNRLYWYRQTLGQGPEFLTYFQNEAQLEKSRLLSDRFSAERPKGSFSTLEIQRTEQGDSAMYLCASSLSQDRAEAFFGQGTRLTVV.

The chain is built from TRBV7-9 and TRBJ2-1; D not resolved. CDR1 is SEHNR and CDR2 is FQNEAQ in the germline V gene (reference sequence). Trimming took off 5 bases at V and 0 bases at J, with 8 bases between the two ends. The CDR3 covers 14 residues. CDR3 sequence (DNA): TGTGCCAGCAGCCTGGGTAGCTCCTACAATGAGCAGTTCTTC. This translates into CASSLGSSYNEQFF.

CDR3 sequence: CASSRFRVDQPQHF. CDR3 bases: TGTGCCAGCAGTCGATTCAGGGTTGATCAGCCCCAGCATTTT. V is TRBV28 and J is TRBJ1-5, with D maybe TRBD1 (5 bases). From germline, CDR1 is MDHEN and CDR2 SYDVKM. The CDR3 loop spans 14 amino acids. The V gene lost 5 bases and the J gene lost 5 bases, with 13 bases spanning the gap. Complete variable domain (other parts from reference TRBV28 and TRBJ1-5): DVKVTQSSRYLVKRTGEKVFLECVQDMDHENMFWYRQDPGLGLRLIYFSYDVKMKEKGDIPEGYSVSREKKERFSLILESASTNQTSMYLCASSRFRVDQPQHFGDGTRLSIL.

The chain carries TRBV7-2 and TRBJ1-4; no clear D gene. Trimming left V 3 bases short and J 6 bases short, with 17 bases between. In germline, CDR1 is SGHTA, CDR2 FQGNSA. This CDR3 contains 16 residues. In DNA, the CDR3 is TGTGCCAGCAGCTTTTTATTTCGATACGGGGATGAAAAACTGTTTTTT. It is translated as CASSFLFRYGDEKLFF.

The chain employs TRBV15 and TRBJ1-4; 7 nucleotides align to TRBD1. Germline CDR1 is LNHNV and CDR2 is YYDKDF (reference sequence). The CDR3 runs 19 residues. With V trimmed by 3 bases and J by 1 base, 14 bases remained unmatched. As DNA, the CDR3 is TGTGCCACCAGCAGTGGTATAGGGGGCATTGGAGAAACTAATGAAAAACTGTTTTTT. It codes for CATSSGIGGIGETNEKLFF.

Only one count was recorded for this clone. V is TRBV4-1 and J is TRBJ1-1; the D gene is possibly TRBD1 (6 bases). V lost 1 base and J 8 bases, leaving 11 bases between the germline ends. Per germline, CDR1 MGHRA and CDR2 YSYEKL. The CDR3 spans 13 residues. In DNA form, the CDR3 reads TGCGCCAGCAGCCAAGCGTGGGGGCCGGAAGCTTTCTTT. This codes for CASSQAWGPEAFF.

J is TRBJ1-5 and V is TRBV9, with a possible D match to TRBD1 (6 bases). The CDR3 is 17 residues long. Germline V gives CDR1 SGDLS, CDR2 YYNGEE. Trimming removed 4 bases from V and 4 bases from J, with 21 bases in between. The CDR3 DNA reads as TGTGCCAGCAGCTCCGGGGGCGGGTTCGAATGGAATCAGCCCCAGCATTTT. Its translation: CASSSGGGFEWNQPQHF.

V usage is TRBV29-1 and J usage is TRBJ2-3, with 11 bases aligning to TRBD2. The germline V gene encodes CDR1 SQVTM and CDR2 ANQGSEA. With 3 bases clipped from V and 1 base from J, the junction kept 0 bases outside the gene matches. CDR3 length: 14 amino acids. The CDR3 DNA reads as TGCAGCGTTGAGGGACTAGCGGGCACAGATACGCAGTATTTT. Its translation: CSVEGLAGTDTQYF.

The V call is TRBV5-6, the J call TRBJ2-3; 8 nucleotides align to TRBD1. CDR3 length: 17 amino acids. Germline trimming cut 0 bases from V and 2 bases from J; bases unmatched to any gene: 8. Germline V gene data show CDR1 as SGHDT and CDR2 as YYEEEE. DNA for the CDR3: TGTGCCAGCAGCTTGGCTGTGTACAGGGGGAACACAGATACGCAGTATTTT. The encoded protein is CASSLAVYRGNTDTQYF.

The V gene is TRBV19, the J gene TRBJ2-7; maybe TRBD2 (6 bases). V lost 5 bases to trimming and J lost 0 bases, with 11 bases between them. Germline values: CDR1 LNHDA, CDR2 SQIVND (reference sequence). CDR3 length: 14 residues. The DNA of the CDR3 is TGTGCCAGTAGTCGGGGAGGTCTCTCCTACGAGCAGTACTTC. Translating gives CASSRGGLSYEQYF.

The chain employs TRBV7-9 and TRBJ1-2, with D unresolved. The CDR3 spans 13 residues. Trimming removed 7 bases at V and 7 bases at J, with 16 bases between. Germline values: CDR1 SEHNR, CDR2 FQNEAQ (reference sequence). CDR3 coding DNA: TGTGCCAGCACCAAGACGGGTGCCCCTGGCTACACCTTC. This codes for CASTKTGAPGYTF.

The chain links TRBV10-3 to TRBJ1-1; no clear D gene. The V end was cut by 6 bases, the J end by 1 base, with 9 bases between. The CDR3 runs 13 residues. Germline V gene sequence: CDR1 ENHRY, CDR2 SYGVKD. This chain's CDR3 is CAIRVTPNTEAFF. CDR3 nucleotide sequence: TGTGCCATCAGAGTGACACCGAACACTGAAGCTTTCTTT.

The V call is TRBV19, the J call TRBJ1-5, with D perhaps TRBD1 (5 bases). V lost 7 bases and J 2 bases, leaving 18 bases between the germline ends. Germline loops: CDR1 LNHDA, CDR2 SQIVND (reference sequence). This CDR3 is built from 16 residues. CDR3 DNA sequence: TGTGCCAGTAAACGGTCGGGGGGTGGGCGCAATCAGCCCCAGCATTTT. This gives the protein CASKRSGGGRNQPQHF. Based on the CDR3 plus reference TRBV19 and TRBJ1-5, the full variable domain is DGGITQSPKYLFRKEGQNVTLSCEQNLNHDAMYWYRQDPGQGLRLIYYSQIVNDFQKGDIAEGYSVSREKKESFPLTVTSAQKNPTAFYLCASKRSGGGRNQPQHFGDGTRLSIL.

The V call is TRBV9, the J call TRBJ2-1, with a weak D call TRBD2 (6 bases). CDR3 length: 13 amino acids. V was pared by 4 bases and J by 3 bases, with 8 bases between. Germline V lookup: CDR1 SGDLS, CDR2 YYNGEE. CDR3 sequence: CASSTTSYNEQFF. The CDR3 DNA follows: TGTGCCAGCAGCACGACTAGCTACAATGAGCAGTTCTTC.